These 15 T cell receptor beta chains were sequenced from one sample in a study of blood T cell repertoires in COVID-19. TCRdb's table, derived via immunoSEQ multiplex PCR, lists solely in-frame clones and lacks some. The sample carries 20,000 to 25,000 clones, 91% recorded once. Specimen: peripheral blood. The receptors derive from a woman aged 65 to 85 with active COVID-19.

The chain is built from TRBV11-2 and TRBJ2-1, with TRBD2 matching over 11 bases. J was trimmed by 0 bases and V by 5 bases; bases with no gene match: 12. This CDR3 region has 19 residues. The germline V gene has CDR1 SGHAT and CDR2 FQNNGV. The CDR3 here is CASSLRIAGGGSSYNEQFF. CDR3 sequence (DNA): TGTGCCAGCAGCCTCCGGATAGCGGGAGGGGGTAGCTCCTACAATGAGCAGTTCTTC.

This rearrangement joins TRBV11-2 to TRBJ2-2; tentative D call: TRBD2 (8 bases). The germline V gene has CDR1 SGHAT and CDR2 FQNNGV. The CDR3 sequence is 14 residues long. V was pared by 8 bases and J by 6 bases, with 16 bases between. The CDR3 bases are TGTGCCAGCCCCGGGAGGGGGCGGGCCGGGGAGCTGTTTTTT. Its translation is CASPGRGRAGELFF.

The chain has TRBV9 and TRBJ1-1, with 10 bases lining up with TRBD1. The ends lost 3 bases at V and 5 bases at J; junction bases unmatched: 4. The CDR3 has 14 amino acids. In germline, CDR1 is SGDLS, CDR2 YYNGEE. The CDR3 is CASSEGQGRTEAFF. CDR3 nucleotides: TGTGCCAGCAGCGAGGGACAGGGGAGGACTGAAGCTTTCTTT. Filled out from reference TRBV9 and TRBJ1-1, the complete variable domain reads DSGVTQTPKHLITATGQRVTLRCSPRSGDLSVYWYQQSLDQGLQFLIQYYNGEERAKGNILERFSAQQFPDLHSELNLSSLELGDSALYFCASSEGQGRTEAFFGQGTRLTVV.

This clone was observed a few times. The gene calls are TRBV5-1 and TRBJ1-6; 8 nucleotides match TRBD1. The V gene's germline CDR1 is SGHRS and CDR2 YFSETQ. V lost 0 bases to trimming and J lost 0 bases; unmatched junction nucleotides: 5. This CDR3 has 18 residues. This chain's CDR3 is CASSLGQGTGSYNSPLHF. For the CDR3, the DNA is TGCGCCAGCAGCTTGGGACAGGGGACGGGCTCCTATAATTCACCCCTCCACTTT.

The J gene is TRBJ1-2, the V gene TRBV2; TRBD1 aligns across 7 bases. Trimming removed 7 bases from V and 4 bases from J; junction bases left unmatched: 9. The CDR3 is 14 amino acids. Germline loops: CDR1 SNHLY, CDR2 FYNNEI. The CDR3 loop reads CASTWAQGGYGYTF. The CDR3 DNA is TGTGCCAGCACTTGGGCGCAGGGGGGCTATGGCTACACCTTC. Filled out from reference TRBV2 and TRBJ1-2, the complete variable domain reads EPEVTQTPSHQVTQMGQEVILRCVPISNHLYFYWYRQILGQKVEFLVSFYNNEISEKSEIFDDQFSVERPDGSNFTLKIRSTKLEDSAMYFCASTWAQGGYGYTFGSGTRLTVV.

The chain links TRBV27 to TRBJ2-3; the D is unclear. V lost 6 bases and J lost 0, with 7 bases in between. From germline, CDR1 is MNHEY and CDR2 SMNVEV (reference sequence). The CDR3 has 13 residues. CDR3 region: CASSPSSTDTQYF. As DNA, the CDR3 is TGTGCCAGCAGCCCCTCTAGCACAGATACGCAGTATTTT.

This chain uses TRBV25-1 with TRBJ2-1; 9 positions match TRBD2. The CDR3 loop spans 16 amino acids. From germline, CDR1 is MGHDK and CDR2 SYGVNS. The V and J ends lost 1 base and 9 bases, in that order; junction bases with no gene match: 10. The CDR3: CASSELSSGSISEQFF. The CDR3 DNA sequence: TGTGCCAGCAGTGAATTAAGTAGCGGGAGCATCTCTGAGCAGTTCTTC.

Here the CDR3 DNA reads TGTGCCAGCAGTTACTCGGGGACAGGGGGCCCAGATACGCAGTATTTT. This encodes CASSYSGTGGPDTQYF. The genes are TRBV6-5 and TRBJ2-3; the match to TRBD1 covers 12 bases. There are 16 residues in the CDR3. V was clipped by 0 bases and J by 4 bases; unmatched bases: 2. CDR1 MNHEY and CDR2 SVGAGI come from the germline V gene.

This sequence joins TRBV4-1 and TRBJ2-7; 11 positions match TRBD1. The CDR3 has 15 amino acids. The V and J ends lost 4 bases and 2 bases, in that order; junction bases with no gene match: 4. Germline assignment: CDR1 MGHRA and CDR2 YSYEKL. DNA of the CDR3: TGCGCCAGCAGCCCGGGACAGGGGGAAACCTACGAGCAGTACTTC. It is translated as CASSPGQGETYEQYF.

This chain's CDR3 is CASSQDRGWNEKLFF. DNA for the CDR3: TGTGCCAGCAGCCAAGACAGGGGCTGGAATGAAAAACTGTTTTTT. The gene calls are TRBV3-1 (or the pseudogene TRBV3-2) and TRBJ1-4, with D possibly being TRBD1 (6 bases). From germline, CDR1 is LGHDT and CDR2 YNNKEL (reference sequence). V lost 0 bases to trimming and J lost 5 bases, with 10 bases between them. This CDR3 is 15 amino acids long.

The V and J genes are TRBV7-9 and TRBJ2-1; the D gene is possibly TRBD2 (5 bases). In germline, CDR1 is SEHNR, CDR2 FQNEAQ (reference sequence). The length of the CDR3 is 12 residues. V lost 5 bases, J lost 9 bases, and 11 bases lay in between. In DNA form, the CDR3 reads TGTGCCAGCAGCGCGGACTCCCCTGAGCAGTTCTTC. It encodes CASSADSPEQFF.

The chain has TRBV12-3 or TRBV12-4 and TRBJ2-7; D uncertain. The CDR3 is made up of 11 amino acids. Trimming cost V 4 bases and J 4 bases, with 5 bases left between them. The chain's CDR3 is CASSYRYEQYF. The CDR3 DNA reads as TGTGCCAGCAGTTACAGATACGAGCAGTACTTC.

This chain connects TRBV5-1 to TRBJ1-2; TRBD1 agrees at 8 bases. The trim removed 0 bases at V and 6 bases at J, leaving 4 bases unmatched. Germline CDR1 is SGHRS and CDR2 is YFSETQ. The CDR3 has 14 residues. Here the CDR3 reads CASSLVRGPNGYTF. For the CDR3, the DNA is TGCGCCAGCAGCTTGGTCAGGGGGCCAAATGGCTACACCTTC.

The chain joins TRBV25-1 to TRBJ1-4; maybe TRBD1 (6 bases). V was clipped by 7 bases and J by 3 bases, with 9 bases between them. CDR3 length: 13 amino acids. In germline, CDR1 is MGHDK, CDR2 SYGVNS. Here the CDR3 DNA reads TGTGCCAGCAATGGACAGCCTAATGAAAAACTGTTTTTT. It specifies CASNGQPNEKLFF. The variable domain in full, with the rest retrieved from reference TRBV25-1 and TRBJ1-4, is EADIYQTPRYLVIGTGKKITLECSQTMGHDKMYWYQQDPGMELHLIHYSYGVNSTEKGDLSSESTVSRIRTEHFPLTLESARPSHTSQYLCASNGQPNEKLFFGSGTQLSVL.

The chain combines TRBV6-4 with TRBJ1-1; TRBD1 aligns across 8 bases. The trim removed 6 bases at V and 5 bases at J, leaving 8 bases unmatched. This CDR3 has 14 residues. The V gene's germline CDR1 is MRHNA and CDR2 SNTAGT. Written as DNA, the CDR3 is TGTGCCAGCAGCCCCTTCACAGGGGGGACTGAAGCTTTCTTT. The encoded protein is CASSPFTGGTEAFF.